The text below deals with one T cell receptor (beta chain). Sequencing was performed with immunoSEQ multiplex PCR; in TCRdb, only in-frame clones are kept and a portion is missing. The sample records just under 85,000 clones, approximately 84% being singletons. These data come from a study of OX40 agonist ivuxolimab in advanced cancers. Across the study: Ivuxolimab, an antibody acting as an agonist of OX40 (CD134), was used to treat patients.

The CDR3 loop spans 17 amino acids. Between the trimmed V and J ends, which lost 1 base and 0 bases, there was a span of 15 bases. Germline V gene lookup returns CDR1 SGHVS and CDR2 FQNEAQ. The V gene is TRBV7-8, the J gene TRBJ1-2; D unresolved. The receptor's source is an adult with an advanced solid tumor such as melanoma, head and neck, liver or kidney cancer. Sample: CD4+ or CD8+ T cells sorted from blood, taken in a trial of the OX40 agonist ivuxolimab. The CDR3 spells CASSLGGAIGANYGYTF. The DNA for the CDR3 is TGTGCCAGCAGCTTAGGAGGAGCGATTGGAGCTAACTATGGCTACACCTTC.